The clone carrying this TCR beta chain was seen repeatedly, ten times or more. The antigen is unknown. This sample is drawn from a study of T cells in Graves' hyperthyroidism and ophthalmopathy. Study-wide context: Pretreatment peripheral blood was obtained at initial diagnosis. Regarding the study as a whole: Researchers report that a 13 V-J model separated ophthalmopathy from stable hyperthyroidism. In blood, most of the thyroid clonotypes expanded above 0.001 were also present.

Amplification of TCR beta CDR3 regions used RNA as the template. In the first-round RT-PCR of the TCR CDR3, the HTBI primer set was used. TCRdb itself ran the multiplex PCR reads through MiXCR, one entry per CDR3 protein. The sample has around 350,000 distinct CDR3 sequences; approximately 14% are singletons. The study left out patients who had uncontrolled infection, other autoimmune disease, pregnancy or lactation. The CDR3 runs to 14 residues. The germline V gene has CDR1 SNHLY and CDR2 FYNNEI. The trim removed 7 bases at V and 6 bases at J, leaving 2 bases unmatched. Sequencing input: blood. The chain is built from TRBV2 and TRBJ2-2; TRBD2 matches at 13 bases. The sequence was collected from a woman aged 18-29 years with Graves' hyperthyroidism that later progressed to Graves' ophthalmopathy. DNA of the CDR3: TGTGCCAGCAAAGGACTAGCGGGAGCCGGGGAGCTGTTTTTT. Protein sequence: CASKGLAGAGELFF.